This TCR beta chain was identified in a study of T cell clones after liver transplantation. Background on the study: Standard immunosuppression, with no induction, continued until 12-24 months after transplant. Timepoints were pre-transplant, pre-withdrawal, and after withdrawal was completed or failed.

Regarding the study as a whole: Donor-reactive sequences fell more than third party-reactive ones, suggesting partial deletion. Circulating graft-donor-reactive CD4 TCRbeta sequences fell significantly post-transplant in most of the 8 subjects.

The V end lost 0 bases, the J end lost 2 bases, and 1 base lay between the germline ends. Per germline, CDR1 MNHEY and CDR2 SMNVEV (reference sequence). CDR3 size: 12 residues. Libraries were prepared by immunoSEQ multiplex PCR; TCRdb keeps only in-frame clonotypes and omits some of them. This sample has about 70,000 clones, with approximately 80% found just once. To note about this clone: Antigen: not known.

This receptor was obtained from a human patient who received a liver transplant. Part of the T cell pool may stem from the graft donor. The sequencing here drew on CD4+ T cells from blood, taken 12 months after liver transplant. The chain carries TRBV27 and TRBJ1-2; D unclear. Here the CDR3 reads CASSLSNYGYTF. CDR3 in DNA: TGTGCCAGCAGTTTATCGAACTATGGCTACACCTTC.